The TCR beta chain described here comes from a study of blood T cell repertoires in COVID-19. The CDR3 runs 15 residues. CDR1 and CDR2 (germline): SGHRS, YFSETQ. Trimming pared 4 bases from V and 7 bases from J, leaving 20 bases between. Sequencing used immunoSEQ multiplex PCR; TCRdb keeps in-frame clones, though not all of them. The profile shows some 100,000 clones, roughly 92% of them singletons. The chain recombines TRBV5-1 with TRBJ1-2; D possibly corresponds to TRBD1 (5 bases). This receptor was identified in a man in his 70s with acute or convalescent COVID-19. Sequences were obtained from peripheral blood. The CDR3 DNA follows: TGCGCCAGCAGCGGCTCGGTCGGGGGAGGGCCTGGCTACACCTTC. It encodes CASSGSVGGGPGYTF.